Following are 24 T cell receptor beta chains from one sample sequenced in a study of chemoradiotherapy in HPV16-positive cancers (dated by TCRdb to about 2022). Library construction relied on the immunoSEQ multiplex PCR assay. TCRdb provides this immuneACCESS table in a form limited to in-frame rearrangements. Some clones are lacking; in checked studies, under half of them reflect an unresolved V gene, and why the rest are absent is not known. Present in this sample are some 12,000 clones, approximately 85% of which were seen just once. The ten largest clones add up to 0.9% to 1.2% of the sample. The biological material was taken from a patient who underwent chemoradiotherapy. Receptors originate from a human donor with HPV-associated anogenital cancer.

The rearrangement links TRBV11-2 to TRBJ2-7, with TRBD2 as a possible D gene (5 bases). Trimming pared 1 base from V and 6 bases from J, leaving 10 bases between. This CDR3 is built from 13 residues. The germline CDR1 and CDR2 sequences are SGHAT and FQNNGV. DNA of the CDR3: TGTGCCAGCAGCTTAGGTTCGGGGTCCGAGCAGTACTTC. Translation gives CASSLGSGSEQYF.

V usage is TRBV20-1 and J usage is TRBJ2-5; no clear D gene. This CDR3 is built from 11 residues. The ends were cut back, 3 bases at V and 0 bases at J, with 2 bases in the middle. The germline gives CDR1 DFQATT, CDR2 SNEGSKA (reference sequence). Written as DNA, the CDR3 is TGCAGTGCTAGCTACCAAGAGACCCAGTACTTC. This gives the protein CSASYQETQYF.

The chain employs TRBV28 and TRBJ2-6, with 8 nucleotides matching TRBD1. This CDR3 region has 20 residues. V was clipped by 5 bases and J by 0 bases; unmatched bases: 15. CDR1 is MDHEN and CDR2 is SYDVKM in the germline V gene. The CDR3 nucleotides are TGTGCCAGCAGTCCCGGACAGGGAATTTTAGGGCACTCTGGGGCCAACGTCCTGACTTTC. Residues: CASSPGQGILGHSGANVLTF.

This clone was seen once. A junction boundary mismatches the germline segment, possibly from a read error. The rearrangement uses TRBV7-7 and TRBJ1-1; D is perhaps TRBD1 (5 bases). The CDR3 has 13 residues. CDR1 and CDR2 (germline): SSHAT, FNYEAQ (reference sequence). The CDR3 loop reads CASSRDSNTEAFF. The CDR3 DNA is TGTGCTAGCAGCCGGGACTCGAACACTGAAGCTTTCTTT.

The chain recombines TRBV5-4 with TRBJ1-4; D is ambiguous. Germline CDR1 and CDR2: SGHNT and YYREEE (reference sequence). V was clipped by 4 bases and J by 8 bases, with 12 bases between them. The CDR3 runs 13 residues. Written as DNA, the CDR3 is TGTGCCAGCAGCCAGACACGTGGGGAAAAACTGTTTTTT. Translating gives CASSQTRGEKLFF. The variable domain in full, completed from reference TRBV5-4 and TRBJ1-4, reads ETGVTQSPTHLIKTRGQQVTLRCSSQSGHNTVSWYQQALGQGPQFIFQYYREEENGRGNFPPRFSGLQFPNYSSELNVNALELDDSALYLCASSQTRGEKLFFGSGTQLSVL.

J is TRBJ2-3 and V is TRBV4-1, with a weak D call TRBD1 (6 bases). This CDR3 has 16 residues. Germline CDR1 reads MGHRA; CDR2 reads YSYEKL. V was shortened by 2 bases and J by 0 bases, with 12 bases between the two germline ends. The DNA for the CDR3 is TGCGCCAGCAGCCAAACAGGGTTATGGAGCACAGATACGCAGTATTTT. Its translation is CASSQTGLWSTDTQYF.

The V call is TRBV28, the J call TRBJ1-2; D is ambiguous. CDR1 is MDHEN, CDR2 SYDVKM, per germline. The CDR3 length is 12 residues. V lost 5 bases and J 4 bases, leaving 8 bases between the germline ends. The chain's CDR3 is CASSPLSYGYTF. CDR3 sequence (DNA): TGTGCCAGCAGTCCGCTTTCCTATGGCTACACCTTC.

This rearrangement joins TRBV7-2 to TRBJ2-1, with D uncertain. CDR1 and CDR2 (germline): SGHTA, FQGNSA. This CDR3 has 15 amino acids. Trimming removed 2 bases from V and 2 bases from J, with 10 bases in between. The CDR3 region has the DNA TGTGCCAGCAGCTTAACCCTGGAGCCCTACAATGAGCAGTTCTTC. This codes for CASSLTLEPYNEQFF.

The genes are TRBV18 and TRBJ1-2, with D unclear. Trimming pared 6 bases from V and 0 bases from J, leaving 11 bases between. The CDR3 is 14 amino acids. Germline V lookup: CDR1 KGHSH, CDR2 LQKENI. The CDR3 here is CASSPTQTNYGYTF. DNA for the CDR3: TGTGCCAGCTCCCCGACCCAGACTAACTATGGCTACACCTTC.

This clone was counted a few times. The V call is TRBV5-1, the J call TRBJ2-7, with D uncertain. The CDR3 runs 14 residues. In germline, CDR1 is SGHRS, CDR2 YFSETQ. Trimming removed 4 bases from V and 0 bases from J, with 11 bases in between. CDR3 DNA sequence: TGCGCCAGCAGCCTTGACTCGAGCTCCTACGAGCAGTACTTC. It encodes CASSLDSSSYEQYF. The full variable domain, rest sourced from reference TRBV5-1 and TRBJ2-7, is KAGVTQTPRYLIKTRGQQVTLSCSPISGHRSVSWYQQTPGQGLQFLFEYFSETQRNKGNFPGRFSGRQFSNSRSEMNVSTLELGDSALYLCASSLDSSSYEQYFGPGTRLTVT.

The chain carries TRBV18 and TRBJ2-3; D is perhaps TRBD2 (7 bases). Deletions cut 4 bases from V and 0 bases from J, with 23 bases between. Per germline, CDR1 KGHSH and CDR2 LQKENI. The CDR3 is 19 amino acids. The CDR3 loop reads CASSRNYRAGATSTDTQYF. CDR3 DNA: TGTGCCAGCTCACGGAACTACAGGGCGGGGGCAACTAGCACAGATACGCAGTATTTT.

The gene calls are TRBV10-3 and TRBJ2-3, with 9 bases fitting TRBD2. The CDR3 extends over 16 amino acids. V lost 5 bases to trimming and J lost 4 bases; unmatched junction nucleotides: 10. Germline-derived CDR1 and CDR2 are ENHRY and SYGVKD. CDR3 coding DNA: TGTGCCATCAGTCCTGTTGGCGGGGGGGCGCCAGATACGCAGTATTTT. Translation: CAISPVGGGAPDTQYF.

The chain joins TRBV19 to TRBJ1-1; a possible D gene is TRBD1 (5 bases). The CDR3 totals 15 residues. CDR1 and CDR2 from the germline V gene are LNHDA and SQIVND (reference sequence). V was pared by 8 bases and J by 2 bases, with 18 bases between. The DNA of the CDR3 is TGTGCCAGTGCACGGACGGGGGGGGACAACACTGAAGCTTTCTTT. Encoded protein: CASARTGGDNTEAFF.

The chain is built from TRBV10-3 and TRBJ2-1; D is possibly TRBD1 (6 bases). Trimming stripped 4 bases from V and 7 bases from J, with 14 bases between. The CDR3 runs 14 residues. Germline values: CDR1 ENHRY, CDR2 SYGVKD. CDR3 sequence: CAISVQGNVNEQFF. For the CDR3, the DNA is TGTGCCATCAGTGTACAGGGAAACGTAAATGAGCAGTTCTTC.

The V gene is TRBV28, the J gene TRBJ1-6, with a weak D call TRBD1 (5 bases). V lost 7 bases, J lost 9 bases, and 16 bases lay in between. This CDR3 spans 14 amino acids. The V gene's germline CDR1 is MDHEN and CDR2 SYDVKM. Here the CDR3 DNA reads TGTGCCAGCAAATCTGGGCAGGGAGTTTCACCCCTCCACTTT. Translated: CASKSGQGVSPLHF.

The chain carries TRBV14 and TRBJ2-1; D is unresolved. V lost 0 bases, J lost 10 bases, and 10 bases lay in between. CDR1 is SGHDN, CDR2 FVKESK, per germline. The CDR3 covers 13 residues. CDR3 DNA: TGTGCCAGCAGCCAAGAGAGAGAAGGAGAGCAGTTCTTC. It codes for CASSQEREGEQFF.

The genes are TRBV19 and TRBJ1-5; 7 nucleotides align to TRBD1. The germline gives CDR1 LNHDA, CDR2 SQIVND (reference sequence). This CDR3 comprises 14 residues. The junction had 2 bases not matched to a gene; V was cut back by 6 bases and J by 0 bases. The CDR3 protein is CASRGTDSNQPQHF. For the CDR3, the DNA is TGTGCCAGTAGGGGGACAGATAGCAATCAGCCCCAGCATTTT.

This clone was observed once. The V call is TRBV29-1, the J call TRBJ2-4; either TRBD1 or TRBD2 may fit D (5 bases each). Trimming left V 0 bases short and J 5 bases short, with 17 bases between. CDR3 length equals 16 residues. Germline-derived CDR1 and CDR2 are SQVTM and ANQGSEA. DNA of the CDR3: TGCAGCGTTGAAGATCTTGAGGGCTGGGGACAAAACATTCAGTACTTC. Translated: CSVEDLEGWGQNIQYF.

This sequence joins TRBV5-5 and TRBJ1-6; the D is unclear. Germline V lookup: CDR1 SGHKS, CDR2 YYEKEE (reference sequence). The CDR3 is 16 amino acids. Trimming took 4 bases from V and 0 from J, leaving 11 bases between them. CDR3 residues: CASSTEWSSYNSPLHF. The CDR3 DNA sequence: TGTGCCAGCAGCACCGAATGGAGCTCCTATAATTCACCCCTCCACTTT.

The rearrangement uses TRBV5-5 and TRBJ1-4; D not certain. Deletions cut 2 bases from V and 6 bases from J, with 17 bases between. The germline V gene has CDR1 SGHKS and CDR2 YYEKEE (reference sequence). The CDR3 is 16 residues long. CDR3 DNA: TGTGCCAGCAGCTTATATAGACTCCTAGGCGATGAAAAACTGTTTTTT. Amino acid sequence: CASSLYRLLGDEKLFF.

The chain combines TRBV9 with TRBJ2-7; 10 bases agree with TRBD2. The CDR3 spans 13 residues. The trim removed 2 bases at V and 6 bases at J, leaving 2 bases unmatched. Germline V gene data show CDR1 as SGDLS and CDR2 as YYNGEE. CDR3 bases: TGTGCCAGCAGCGTGCTAGCGGGGGCCGAGCAGTACTTC. It yields the protein CASSVLAGAEQYF.

This chain joins TRBV18 and TRBJ2-7; TRBD2 agrees at 7 bases. The CDR3 runs 14 residues. The V and J ends lost 7 bases and 5 bases, in that order; junction bases with no gene match: 11. CDR1 is KGHSH and CDR2 is LQKENI in the germline V gene. The CDR3 here is CASFRTRHEDEQYF. DNA of the CDR3: TGTGCCAGCTTTCGGACTAGACACGAGGACGAGCAGTACTTC.

The chain employs TRBV19 and TRBJ1-6; D is perhaps TRBD1 (6 bases). CDR3 length equals 14 residues. The germline V gene encodes CDR1 LNHDA and CDR2 SQIVND (reference sequence). Between the trimmed V and J ends, which lost 1 base and 10 bases, there was a span of 11 bases. The chain's CDR3 is CASSIGPDSSPLHF. DNA of the CDR3: TGTGCCAGTAGTATAGGCCCGGACAGCTCACCCCTCCACTTT.

The V and J genes are TRBV14 and TRBJ2-1; D may correspond to TRBD1 or TRBD2 (5 bases each). Germline lookup yields CDR1 SGHDN and CDR2 FVKESK. This CDR3 region has 12 residues. Trimming removed 3 bases from V and 15 bases from J, with 15 bases in between. CDR3 protein: CASSQVPGAPFF. In DNA form, the CDR3 reads TGTGCCAGCAGCCAGGTACCCGGGGCCCCGTTCTTC.